This TCR beta chain was sequenced during a study of cytomegalovirus exposure and HLA in healthy donors. Study-level findings and limits: What TCR beta sequences reportedly achieved was accurate prediction of HLA-A and HLA-B alleles in most subjects. Analysis performed later showed TCR beta chains linked to HLA being more clonally expanded than equally common others. CMV serostatus was the only recorded immune exposure for donors.

V was pared by 5 bases and J by 6 bases, with 3 bases of the junction left unmatched. Germline V gene data show CDR1 as SEHNR and CDR2 as FQNEAQ (reference sequence). The CDR3 sequence is 12 residues long. Concerning this clone itself: No antigen is known for it.

The PCR had 60 Vbeta and 13 Jbeta primers. Authors' data handling: Unique TCR beta chains totaled some 81 million in a later count, with approximately 10 million of them shared. Using immunoSEQ multiplex PCR, the repertoire was profiled, and TCRdb retains in-frame clones only, with some absent. V, J and clone size derive from that table, while D and trimming were established from the DNA sequence. The sample gives about 110,000 clones, 65% to 85% of which show up once; roughly 6.2% is in the top ten. This TCR was sampled from a man in his thirties or forties in good health and CMV-seropositive. The sequenced sample consisted of PBMCs. The chain combines TRBV7-9 with TRBJ1-1; 7 bases fit TRBD1. Here the CDR3 DNA reads TGTGCCAGCAGCCACCAGGGGGCTGAAGCTTTCTTT. Its translation: CASSHQGAEAFF.